This TCR beta chain was sequenced during a study of PD-1 blockade in classical Hodgkin lymphoma. Using immunoSEQ multiplex PCR, the repertoire was profiled, and TCRdb retains in-frame clones only, with some absent. The sample has approximately 20,000 clones; roughly 94% are singletons. Time point described: newly diagnosed, previously untreated cHL patient sample. Study conclusions and caveats: Whatever underlies the repertoire differences (possibly disease activity or prior therapy) remains undefined.

Of note for this clone: Its target is unknown.

V lost 0 bases, J lost 5 bases, and 13 bases lay in between. The germline CDR1 and CDR2 sequences are WNHNN and SYGVQD (reference sequence). CDR3 size: 15 residues. The sample consisted of peripheral blood mononuclear cells (PBMCs). The clonotype comes from a human donor with classical Hodgkin lymphoma. V gene TRBV10-1 combines with J gene TRBJ2-5; tentative D call: TRBD2 (6 bases). CDR3 sequence: CASSESSGPYETQYF. In DNA, the CDR3 is TGCGCCAGCAGTGAGTCTAGCGGACCATATGAGACCCAGTACTTC.